The clone carrying this T cell receptor beta chain was detected ten times or more. One entry per CDR3 protein, called by TCRdb with MiXCR from the 5' RACE reads. This table holds about 690,000 distinct CDR3 sequences, 5.5% to 7.5% found once. Trimming removed 4 bases from V and 0 bases from J, with 12 bases in between. The CDR3 loop spans 14 amino acids. Per the germline V gene, CDR1 is SQVTM and CDR2 is ANQGSEA. The sample is drawn from a study of identical twins. The chain uses TRBV29-1 and TRBJ1-1; no reliable D call. The specimen was naive T cells sorted from blood. The sequence derives from a young man in good health. The chain's CDR3 is CSVAPLNVNTEAFF. The CDR3 DNA reads as TGCAGCGTTGCCCCCCTGAATGTGAACACTGAAGCTTTCTTT.